This entry lists 27 T cell receptor beta chains sequenced from one sample in a study of identical twins. TCRdb reprocessed the 5' RACE reads with MiXCR, giving one entry per CDR3 protein. The sample records around 290,000 distinct CDR3 sequences, around 9.7% being singletons. This same sample was also taken into another study, of yellow fever vaccine responses in identical twins.

The sequencing input was CD8+ T cells sorted from blood. These receptors originate from a woman younger than 30 in good health.

This clonotype was seen a few times. This chain connects TRBV12-1 to TRBJ2-7. TRBV12-1 constitutes a pseudogene. The CDR3 loop spans 12 amino acids. For the CDR3, the DNA is TGTGCCAGCAGCTCGCTAGCTCCCGAGCAGTACTTC. Protein: CASSSLAPEQYF.

This chain connects TRBV3-1 to TRBJ1-5; possibly TRBD1 for D (6 bases). The CDR3 loop spans 17 amino acids. The germline gives CDR1 LGHDT, CDR2 YNNKEL (reference sequence). The V and J ends lost 0 bases and 3 bases respectively, with 15 bases between them. CDR3 protein: CASSQESGAPYNQPQHF. In nucleotides, the CDR3 is TGTGCCAGCAGCCAAGAGTCGGGGGCGCCCTACAATCAGCCCCAGCATTTT. Full variable domain (remainder filled in from reference TRBV3-1 and TRBJ1-5): DTAVSQTPKYLVTQMGNDKSIKCEQNLGHDTMYWYKQDSKKFLKIMFSYNNKELIINETVPNRFSPKSPDKAHLNLHINSLELGDSAVYFCASSQESGAPYNQPQHFGDGTRLSIL.

The rearrangement uses TRBV6-5 and TRBJ2-7; D may be TRBD1 or TRBD2 (5 bases each). Germline CDR1 reads MNHEY; CDR2 reads SVGAGI. There are 15 residues in the CDR3. The ends were cut back, 1 base at V and 1 base at J, with 11 bases in the middle. Here the CDR3 DNA reads TGTGCCAGCAGTTACTTTCAGGGAGTTTCCTACGAGCAGTACTTC. Amino acids: CASSYFQGVSYEQYF.

This clonotype showed up just a few times. The chain joins TRBV4-3 to TRBJ2-7, with TRBD1 matching 8 bases. V shed 3 bases, J shed 1 base, and the junction held 2 bases outside the gene matches. This CDR3 spans 14 amino acids. The germline V gene encodes CDR1 LGHNA and CDR2 YSLEER. DNA for the CDR3: TGCGCCAGCAGCCAGAGGGACAGGTCCTACGAGCAGTACTTC. This gives the protein CASSQRDRSYEQYF.

This clonotype was observed at least ten times. The chain carries TRBV14 and TRBJ2-1; 7 bases match TRBD2. The CDR3 runs to 17 residues. Trimming at V came to 0 bases and at J to 4 bases, leaving 9 bases not matched to a gene. Germline V gene sequence: CDR1 SGHDN, CDR2 FVKESK. CDR3 sequence (DNA): TGTGCCAGCAGCCAAGATTTATTTGGAGCGGGGTACAATGAGCAGTTCTTC. Protein sequence: CASSQDLFGAGYNEQFF. The full variable domain, in which reference TRBV14 and TRBJ2-1 provide the parts outside the CDR3, is EAGVTQFPSHSVIEKGQTVTLRCDPISGHDNLYWYRRVMGKEIKFLLHFVKESKQDESGMPNNRFLAERTGGTYSTLKVQPAELEDSGVYFCASSQDLFGAGYNEQFFGPGTRLTVL.

This clonotype appeared many times. V gene TRBV7-9 combines with J gene TRBJ1-1; no clear D. The germline CDR1 and CDR2 sequences are SEHNR and FQNEAQ (reference sequence). The CDR3 is 13 amino acids. V lost 3 bases and J lost 7, with 12 bases in between. The CDR3 DNA reads TGTGCCAGCAGCTTCACAGAGTCCATTGAAGCTTTCTTT. The encoded protein is CASSFTESIEAFF.

This clonotype was counted at least ten times. The chain is built from TRBV29-1 and TRBJ2-1, with TRBD2 matching 10 bases. The V gene end was trimmed by 0 bases and the J gene end by 2 bases; junction bases not matched to a gene: 7. The CDR3 consists of 17 residues. Germline V CDR1 and CDR2: SQVTM, ANQGSEA. CDR3 in amino acids: CSVEDGASGRTYNEQFF. CDR3 bases: TGCAGCGTTGAAGACGGTGCTAGCGGGAGAACCTACAATGAGCAGTTCTTC.

This clonotype was seen a handful of times. The chain carries TRBV12-3 or TRBV12-4 and TRBJ1-2; D is perhaps TRBD1 (5 bases). The CDR3 is 14 amino acids. The V and J ends lost 4 bases and 0 bases respectively, with 9 bases between them. This CDR3 reads CASSWGRTNYGYTF. CDR3 nucleotides: TGTGCCAGCAGTTGGGGCAGAACTAACTATGGCTACACCTTC.

In this sample, this clonotype turned up many times. The chain employs TRBV7-2 and TRBJ2-7, with 11 bases matching TRBD2. Germline CDR1 SGHTA, CDR2 FQGNSA. V was pared by 5 bases and J by 5 bases, with 5 bases of the junction left unmatched. The CDR3 covers 14 residues. The CDR3 sequence is CASSDSGGANEQYF. For the CDR3, the DNA is TGTGCCAGCAGCGATAGCGGGGGGGCAAACGAGCAGTACTTC.

This clonotype has at least ten counts. The chain recombines TRBV10-3 with TRBJ2-1; D unclear. This CDR3 has 15 amino acids. V lost 4 bases and J lost 9, with 19 bases in between. Germline V gene data show CDR1 as ENHRY and CDR2 as SYGVKD. Here the CDR3 reads CAISAEENLGGEQFF. CDR3 nucleotides: TGTGCCATCAGTGCAGAAGAGAACCTTGGTGGTGAGCAGTTCTTC.

This clonotype has at least ten counts. This chain connects TRBV4-1 to TRBJ2-7; tentatively, D is TRBD1 (5 bases). The germline V gene has CDR1 MGHRA and CDR2 YSYEKL. V was cut by 1 base and J by 9 bases, with 13 bases left in between. The CDR3 is made up of 13 amino acids. Written as DNA, the CDR3 is TGCGCCAGCAGCCAAGGGGGCTCCTTGGTGCAGTACTTC. This codes for CASSQGGSLVQYF.

This clonotype was found many times. The rearrangement joins TRBV12-3 or TRBV12-4 to TRBJ2-7; possible D gene TRBD1, 6 bases. Trimming removed 3 bases at V and 6 bases at J, with 12 bases between. This CDR3 comprises 13 residues. CDR3 sequence (DNA): TGTGCCAGCAGTTTTCCCCCAGGGGTCGAGCAGTACTTC. Its translation is CASSFPPGVEQYF.

This clonotype was detected many times. The chain recombines TRBV7-2 with TRBJ1-1; 7 positions agree with TRBD1. Per germline, CDR1 SGHTA and CDR2 FQGNSA. The CDR3 sequence is 15 residues long. V trimming: 8 bases; J trimming: 1 base; junction bases outside the gene matches: 10. This chain's CDR3 is CASGVGTDSNTEAFF. The CDR3 region has the DNA TGTGCCAGCGGCGTGGGGACAGACTCGAACACTGAAGCTTTCTTT.

This clonotype was observed many times. The chain has TRBV7-9 and TRBJ2-1; 10 nucleotides agree with TRBD2. In germline, CDR1 is SEHNR, CDR2 FQNEAQ (reference sequence). The CDR3 has 16 amino acids. With 1 base clipped from V and 7 bases from J, the junction kept 7 bases outside the gene matches. CDR3 amino acids: CASSLVLAGEGNEQFF. In DNA form, the CDR3 reads TGTGCCAGCAGCTTAGTCCTAGCGGGAGAGGGGAATGAGCAGTTCTTC.

This clonotype came up a few times. The V gene is TRBV14, the J gene TRBJ2-2; a possible D gene is TRBD1 (6 bases). Trimming stripped 3 bases from V and 0 bases from J, with 14 bases between. The V gene's germline CDR1 is SGHDN and CDR2 FVKESK. This CDR3 is 17 amino acids long. The CDR3 nucleotides are TGTGCCAGCAGCCATTTTCGGACAGCCCCGAACACCGGGGAGCTGTTTTTT. Amino acid sequence: CASSHFRTAPNTGELFF.

This clonotype was seen at least ten times. The V gene is TRBV12-3 or TRBV12-4, the J gene TRBJ2-7; 10 nucleotides match TRBD1. The CDR3 is made up of 14 amino acids. The ends lost 5 bases at V and 5 bases at J; junction bases unmatched: 6. The CDR3 DNA follows: TGTGCCAGCAGTCCGGGACAGGGGCCCAACGAGCAGTACTTC. It encodes CASSPGQGPNEQYF.

This clonotype was recorded at least ten times. The chain carries TRBV2 and TRBJ2-7; tentatively, D is TRBD2 (5 bases). Germline CDR1 and CDR2: SNHLY and FYNNEI. Trimming removed 3 bases at V and 1 base at J, with 10 bases between. This CDR3 has 14 residues. The CDR3 sequence is CASSDGLRSYEQYF. CDR3 sequence (DNA): TGTGCCAGCAGTGACGGACTGAGGTCCTACGAGCAGTACTTC. The complete variable domain, with remaining parts taken from reference TRBV2 and TRBJ2-7, reads EPEVTQTPSHQVTQMGQEVILRCVPISNHLYFYWYRQILGQKVEFLVSFYNNEISEKSEIFDDQFSVERPDGSNFTLKIRSTKLEDSAMYFCASSDGLRSYEQYFGPGTRLTVT.

This clonotype was counted many times. The rearrangement links TRBV4-2 to TRBJ2-1; no clear D. The V end was cut by 1 base, the J end by 3 bases, with 13 bases between. This CDR3 comprises 16 residues. CDR1 is LGHNA, CDR2 YNFKEQ, per germline. The CDR3 DNA sequence: TGTGCCAGCAGCCAAGCCTCAGGTATCTACTACAATGAGCAGTTCTTC. Protein sequence: CASSQASGIYYNEQFF.

This clonotype was counted ten times or more. The chain joins TRBV29-1 to TRBJ1-2, with a tentative D call TRBD1 (6 bases). Germline-derived CDR1 and CDR2 are SQVTM and ANQGSEA. This CDR3 spans 15 amino acids. The V end was cut by 3 bases, the J end by 2 bases, with 16 bases between. The CDR3 nucleotides are TGCAGCGTTGAGGTTGCGGAGGGGGGGAACTATGGCTACACCTTC. Translation: CSVEVAEGGNYGYTF.

This clonotype was recorded at least ten times. The chain carries TRBV7-8 and TRBJ2-2, with a possible D match to TRBD1 (6 bases). This CDR3 comprises 14 residues. Germline values: CDR1 SGHVS, CDR2 FQNEAQ. Between the trimmed V and J ends, which lost 5 bases and 0 bases, there was a span of 7 bases. CDR3 nucleotides: TGTGCCAGCAGCCGGACAGCGAACACCGGGGAGCTGTTTTTT. This encodes CASSRTANTGELFF.

There are a few counts of this clonotype. The V call is TRBV25-1, the J call TRBJ2-5; tentative D call: TRBD2 (6 bases). V shed 3 bases and J shed 5 bases, with 16 bases lying between them. Germline CDR1 and CDR2: MGHDK and SYGVNS. The CDR3 loop spans 15 amino acids. This chain's CDR3 is CASSEGDLGRETQYF. As DNA, the CDR3 is TGTGCCAGCAGTGAGGGGGATCTGGGGAGGGAGACCCAGTACTTC.

This clonotype was observed at least ten times. The V gene is TRBV6-4, the J gene TRBJ2-2, with 14 bases lining up with TRBD2. The germline CDR1 and CDR2 sequences are MRHNA and SNTAGT. The junction had 5 bases not matched to a gene; V was cut back by 5 bases and J by 3 bases. This CDR3 contains 17 residues. CDR3 sequence: CASSPGTSGSDTGELFF. The CDR3 DNA follows: TGTGCCAGCAGTCCCGGGACTAGCGGGAGCGACACCGGGGAGCTGTTTTTT.

The chain combines TRBV6-2 or TRBV6-3 with TRBJ2-1; 7 nucleotides line up with TRBD2. In germline, CDR1 is MNHEY, CDR2 SVGEGT. This CDR3 is built from 16 residues. V lost 3 bases, J lost 8 bases, and 13 bases stayed unmatched. Here the CDR3 DNA reads TGTGCCAGCAGTTATACCCCGGGGGAGGGCAAGGATGAGCAGTTCTTC. Amino acids: CASSYTPGEGKDEQFF.

V and J are TRBV12-3 or TRBV12-4 and TRBJ2-7; unclear D gene. Trimming stripped 7 bases from V and 3 bases from J, with 25 bases between. CDR3 length: 17 residues. CDR3 DNA: TGTGCCAGCATGTCGAGGACCTCAACCTTGAAAGGCTACGAGCAGTACTTC. Its translation: CASMSRTSTLKGYEQYF.

This clonotype was counted only a few times. The V and J genes are TRBV11-1 and TRBJ2-1, with D perhaps matching TRBD1 or TRBD2 (5 bases each). Deletions cut 3 bases from V and 7 bases from J, with 16 bases between. The CDR3 is 15 residues long. Per the germline V gene, CDR1 is SGHAT and CDR2 is FQDESV (reference sequence). The CDR3 DNA reads TGTGCCAGCAGCTTTCTCTGGGACCTAGGGAATGAGCAGTTCTTC. Translated, it gives CASSFLWDLGNEQFF.

This clonotype was seen repeatedly, ten times or more. This chain joins TRBV11-2 and TRBJ2-1; TRBD1 matches 7 bases. CDR1 SGHAT and CDR2 FQNNGV come from the germline V gene. The J segment lost 4 bases and the V segment lost 4 bases, leaving 10 bases of the junction unmatched. The CDR3 has 16 amino acids. The DNA for the CDR3 is TGTGCCAGCAGCTCCACGGGGACAGAATTATACAATGAGCAGTTCTTC. Its translation is CASSSTGTELYNEQFF.

This clonotype was counted many times. This chain links TRBV2 with TRBJ2-1; D not resolved. V lost 5 bases and J lost 5, with 13 bases in between. Looked up from germline, CDR1 is SNHLY and CDR2 is FYNNEI. The CDR3 is 14 amino acids. The CDR3 spells CASSLWPSNNEQFF. In DNA form, the CDR3 reads TGTGCCAGCAGTCTCTGGCCTAGTAACAATGAGCAGTTCTTC.